A selection of T cell receptor beta chains follows, all from one sample in a study of blood T cell repertoires in COVID-19. Data came from immunoSEQ multiplex PCR; TCRdb stores just in-frame clones and leaves some out. The sample has under 200,000 clones, 86% seen once. Material: PBMCs or T cells enriched from blood (not recorded which). The receptors were gathered from a man aged 35 to 55 with acute COVID-19. Both conserved end residues are part of each CDR3. Fields, in order: V gene, J gene, D gene, clone size, CDR3 protein. D genes are given only for firm matches. Clone size, where shown, is once, few, many, or a class for clones that have expanded.

v_gene: TRBV2; j_gene: TRBJ1-6; d_gene: TRBD1; abundance: .; CDR3aa: CASSARGSSPLHF
v_gene: TRBV2; j_gene: TRBJ1-1; d_gene: .; abundance: .; CDR3aa: CASRTTENTEAFF
v_gene: TRBV6-1; j_gene: TRBJ1-2; d_gene: .; abundance: .; CDR3aa: CASSEAGQYGYTF
v_gene: TRBV7-3; j_gene: TRBJ1-3; d_gene: .; abundance: once; CDR3aa: CASSLTGAGNTIYF
v_gene: TRBV9; j_gene: TRBJ1-2; d_gene: .; abundance: .; CDR3aa: CASSLRGGYGYTF
v_gene: TRBV24-1; j_gene: TRBJ1-5; d_gene: .; abundance: .; CDR3aa: CATSDRNRGNQPQHF
v_gene: TRBV27; j_gene: TRBJ1-5; d_gene: .; abundance: .; CDR3aa: CASSLYGGQYSNQPQHF
v_gene: TRBV28; j_gene: TRBJ1-1; d_gene: .; abundance: .; CDR3aa: CASRPRQPSSEAFF
v_gene: TRBV29-1; j_gene: TRBJ1-2; d_gene: TRBD1; abundance: .; CDR3aa: CSAKGQGASGYTF
v_gene: TRBV19; j_gene: TRBJ1-3; d_gene: .; abundance: .; CDR3aa: CASSELLDSNSGNTIYF
v_gene: TRBV3-1/TRBV3-2; j_gene: TRBJ1-4; d_gene: TRBD1; abundance: .; CDR3aa: CASSSDPGQGEEKLFF
v_gene: TRBV15; j_gene: TRBJ1-6; d_gene: .; abundance: once; CDR3aa: CATSSQGDSPLHF
v_gene: TRBV10-3; j_gene: TRBJ2-7; d_gene: .; abundance: .; CDR3aa: CAISALRESSYEQYF
v_gene: TRBV6-5; j_gene: TRBJ2-2; d_gene: TRBD2; abundance: .; CDR3aa: CASSYQRDAGELFF
v_gene: TRBV6-5; j_gene: TRBJ2-7; d_gene: TRBD2; abundance: .; CDR3aa: CASSYSGLATYEQYF
v_gene: TRBV5-1; j_gene: TRBJ1-1; d_gene: TRBD1; abundance: .; CDR3aa: CASSLEGGGNTEAFF
v_gene: TRBV19; j_gene: TRBJ1-3; d_gene: .; abundance: .; CDR3aa: CASSTLLSSGNTIYF
v_gene: TRBV5-1; j_gene: TRBJ1-2; d_gene: .; abundance: once; CDR3aa: CASSLEGGVGSYTF
v_gene: TRBV19; j_gene: TRBJ2-5; d_gene: .; abundance: few; CDR3aa: CASSTRGGDAETQYF
v_gene: TRBV25-1; j_gene: TRBJ2-3; d_gene: .; abundance: .; CDR3aa: CASSPPGRDTQYF
v_gene: TRBV19; j_gene: TRBJ1-4; d_gene: .; abundance: .; CDR3aa: CASSIWGTNEKLFF
v_gene: TRBV7-9; j_gene: TRBJ2-1; d_gene: TRBD2; abundance: few; CDR3aa: CASSKGTSGSNEQFF